The 29 T cell receptor beta chains in this list originate from one sample, sequenced in a study of blood T cell repertoires in COVID-19. Using immunoSEQ multiplex PCR, the repertoire was profiled, and TCRdb retains in-frame clones only, with some absent. Of fewer than 300,000 clones in the sample, under 90% are singletons; the top ten hold 11%. The specimen was peripheral blood. The receptors come from a man aged 45-60 years with COVID-19, enrolled during active disease.

The sample holds one count of this clone. The CDR3 protein is CASSLNPGADTQYF. The CDR3 nucleotides are TGTGCCAGCAGCTTAAATCCAGGGGCAGATACGCAGTATTTT. The chain has TRBV7-3 and TRBJ2-3; D may be TRBD1 (6 bases). The V end was cut by 1 base, the J end by 4 bases, with 9 bases between. The CDR3 contains 14 residues. Germline V gives CDR1 SGHTA, CDR2 FQGTGA.

V is TRBV28 and J is TRBJ1-6; 9 bases align to TRBD1. Germline CDR1 MDHEN, CDR2 SYDVKM. V lost 6 bases to trimming and J lost 0 bases; unmatched junction nucleotides: 3. There are 16 residues in the CDR3. The CDR3 reads CASSGQGRSYNSPLHF. The CDR3 DNA sequence: TGTGCCAGCAGCGGACAGGGGCGCTCCTATAATTCACCCCTCCACTTT.

The chain carries TRBV2 and TRBJ1-1; perhaps TRBD1 as D (5 bases). From germline, CDR1 is SNHLY and CDR2 FYNNEI. V lost 4 bases and J 5 bases, leaving 11 bases between the germline ends. CDR3 size: 13 residues. CDR3 in amino acids: CASSARVRTEAFF. Here the CDR3 DNA reads TGTGCCAGCAGTGCCAGGGTTCGGACTGAAGCTTTCTTT.

The chain recombines TRBV24-1 with TRBJ2-1, with D possibly being TRBD1 (6 bases). V was cut by 4 bases and J by 7 bases, with 19 bases left in between. The CDR3 covers 16 residues. In germline, CDR1 is KGHDR, CDR2 SFDVKD. As DNA, the CDR3 is TGTGCCACCAGTGACCCTAGACAGGACAAAGGTAATGAGCAGTTCTTC. It codes for CATSDPRQDKGNEQFF.

This clone was recorded a few times. The CDR3 DNA reads as TGTGCCAGCAGCCAAGAGGACAGGGGAAACTATGGCTACACCTTC. It encodes CASSQEDRGNYGYTF. The chain recombines TRBV4-2 with TRBJ1-2, with TRBD1 matching 9 bases. CDR1 is LGHNA, CDR2 YNFKEQ, per germline. Trimming cost V 0 bases and J 2 bases; bases outside gene matches: 1. This CDR3 contains 15 residues.

The rearrangement joins TRBV7-9 to TRBJ2-1; D is perhaps TRBD1 (6 bases). Deletions cut 4 bases from V and 7 bases from J, with 26 bases between. CDR1 is SEHNR and CDR2 is FQNEAQ in the germline V gene (reference sequence). The CDR3 extends over 18 amino acids. This CDR3 reads CASSSTGRQALPRNEQFF. CDR3 nucleotides: TGTGCCAGCAGCTCTACCGGAAGACAGGCCTTGCCCCGTAATGAGCAGTTCTTC.

This clone was counted a few times. Other DNA sequences in the same sample also yield this CDR3. The V call is TRBV10-1, the J call TRBJ2-5; possible D gene TRBD1, 7 bases. Germline assignment: CDR1 WNHNN and CDR2 SYGVQD (reference sequence). V lost 0 bases and J lost 5, with 10 bases in between. This CDR3 region has 14 residues. In DNA form, the CDR3 reads TGCGCCAGCAGTGAGTCGGCGGGACAGGAGACCCAGTACTTC. Encoded protein: CASSESAGQETQYF.

The sample holds a few counts of this clone. The chain is built from TRBV19 and TRBJ2-7, with 9 bases fitting TRBD2. CDR1 and CDR2 (germline): LNHDA, SQIVND (reference sequence). The CDR3 totals 15 residues. V lost 4 bases and J lost 3; bases outside the gene matches: 7. The CDR3 loop reads CASSTPSGTFYEQYF. DNA for the CDR3: TGTGCCAGTAGTACCCCTAGCGGGACCTTCTACGAGCAGTACTTC.

The V and J genes are TRBV10-1 and TRBJ2-2, with 8 bases lining up with TRBD2. The CDR3 spans 16 residues. CDR1 is WNHNN, CDR2 SYGVQD, per germline (reference sequence). Trimming at V came to 6 bases and at J to 0 bases, leaving 6 bases not matched to a gene. As DNA, the CDR3 is TGCGCCAGCAGAAAAAAGCGGGAGTCGAACACCGGGGAGCTGTTTTTT. Residues: CASRKKRESNTGELFF.

This clone came up a few times. The rearrangement links TRBV6-5 to TRBJ1-1, with D possibly being TRBD1 (6 bases). V lost 5 bases and J lost 3, with 16 bases in between. CDR3 length equals 15 residues. Germline CDR1 MNHEY, CDR2 SVGAGI. The CDR3 here is CASSQTTGSHTEAFF. The DNA of the CDR3 is TGTGCCAGCAGTCAAACGACAGGCTCGCACACTGAAGCTTTCTTT.

This clone was picked up one time. The chain combines TRBV15 with TRBJ1-2, with TRBD1 matching 7 bases. Trimming at V came to 5 bases and at J to 4 bases, leaving 10 bases not matched to a gene. The CDR3 consists of 15 residues. In germline, CDR1 is LNHNV, CDR2 YYDKDF (reference sequence). Here the CDR3 DNA reads TGTGCCACCAGCTCCCGGGAGGGGGCAGTCTATGGCTACACCTTC. It is translated as CATSSREGAVYGYTF.

The gene calls are TRBV29-1 and TRBJ2-6; D unresolved. Germline values: CDR1 SQVTM, CDR2 ANQGSEA. The V end lost 4 bases, the J end lost 0 bases, and 4 bases lay between the germline ends. This CDR3 spans 13 amino acids. The CDR3 is CSVASSGANVLTF. The DNA of the CDR3 is TGCAGCGTTGCGAGCTCTGGGGCCAACGTCCTGACTTTC.

The genes are TRBV30 and TRBJ2-1, with 8 bases identical to TRBD2. Germline trimming cut 1 base from V and 8 bases from J; bases unmatched to any gene: 16. The germline V gene has CDR1 GTSNPN and CDR2 SVGIG (reference sequence). The CDR3 is 17 residues long. The CDR3 loop reads CAWSAHRGTRTSDEQFF. The CDR3 coding sequence is TGTGCCTGGAGTGCCCATCGGGGGACTAGGACTAGTGATGAGCAGTTCTTC.

This clone was counted once. The chain links TRBV12-3 or TRBV12-4 to TRBJ1-2; D ambiguous. The CDR3 has 13 amino acids. Deletions cut 7 bases from V and 2 bases from J, with 11 bases between. The CDR3 coding sequence is TGTGCCAGCAAACTAGACACAAACTATGGCTACACCTTC. This translates into CASKLDTNYGYTF.

CDR3 bases: TGTGCCACCGGACCAGGGGGGTACGAGCAGTACTTC. Translated, it gives CATGPGGYEQYF. The chain combines TRBV7-9 with TRBJ2-7; D might be TRBD1 (7 bases). Germline V lookup: CDR1 SEHNR, CDR2 FQNEAQ (reference sequence). CDR3 length: 12 residues. V lost 10 bases to trimming and J lost 4 bases, with 14 bases between them.

This chain joins TRBV5-6 and TRBJ1-1; TRBD1 might be the D (5 bases). Germline V gene sequence: CDR1 SGHDT, CDR2 YYEEEE. Trimming pared 3 bases from V and 3 bases from J, leaving 15 bases between. This CDR3 is 15 amino acids long. The chain's CDR3 is CASSWVSGRDTEAFF. The CDR3 region has the DNA TGTGCCAGCAGCTGGGTGTCAGGGAGGGACACTGAAGCTTTCTTT.

The chain is built from TRBV6-4 and TRBJ2-5, with TRBD2 matching 12 bases. Germline V gene lookup returns CDR1 MRHNA and CDR2 SNTAGT. Trimming removed 4 bases from V and 1 base from J; junction bases left unmatched: 1. The length of the CDR3 is 15 residues. In DNA form, the CDR3 reads TGTGCCAGCAGTGCGACTAGCGGGAGCCAAGAGACCCAGTACTTC. Amino acids: CASSATSGSQETQYF.

The DNA for the CDR3 is TGTGCCAGCAGCGCCGGAGGCAACAGGGTAAACTATGGCTACACCTTC. Its protein product is CASSAGGNRVNYGYTF. The chain employs TRBV9 and TRBJ1-2; TRBD1 might be the D (6 bases). Germline loops: CDR1 SGDLS, CDR2 YYNGEE. The CDR3 has 16 residues. Trimming shortened V by 3 bases and J by 2 bases, and 17 bases separated the two germline ends.

The chain links TRBV24-1 to TRBJ2-3; 8 nucleotides agree with TRBD2. This CDR3 is built from 15 residues. Germline V lookup: CDR1 KGHDR, CDR2 SFDVKD. Trimming removed 4 bases from V and 4 bases from J; junction bases left unmatched: 6. The chain's CDR3 is CATSESRGGADTQYF. The CDR3 DNA follows: TGTGCCACCAGTGAGTCCCGGGGGGGTGCAGATACGCAGTATTTT.

This rearrangement joins TRBV19 to TRBJ2-1; 10 nucleotides match TRBD2. The CDR3 loop spans 17 amino acids. After removal of 6 bases from V and 5 bases from J, the junction contained 13 bases not matched to a gene. Germline CDR1 reads LNHDA; CDR2 reads SQIVND (reference sequence). CDR3 DNA sequence: TGTGCCAGTAGCCCGGAGGTAGGGCTAGCGGGGGACAATGAGCAGTTCTTC. Protein: CASSPEVGLAGDNEQFF.

The rearrangement uses TRBV5-1 and TRBJ2-3; TRBD2 matches at 13 bases. This CDR3 spans 17 amino acids. Trimming cost V 1 base and J 0 bases; bases outside gene matches: 2. CDR1 is SGHRS and CDR2 is YFSETQ in the germline V gene. The CDR3 spells CASSLTSGGASTDTQYF. DNA of the CDR3: TGCGCCAGCAGCTTGACTAGCGGGGGGGCCAGCACAGATACGCAGTATTTT. Using reference TRBV5-1 and TRBJ2-3 for the parts outside the CDR3, the full variable domain is KAGVTQTPRYLIKTRGQQVTLSCSPISGHRSVSWYQQTPGQGLQFLFEYFSETQRNKGNFPGRFSGRQFSNSRSEMNVSTLELGDSALYLCASSLTSGGASTDTQYFGPGTRLTVL.

The V call is TRBV10-3, the J call TRBJ2-7; tentative D call: TRBD1 (6 bases). CDR1 ENHRY and CDR2 SYGVKD come from the germline V gene. V was shortened by 5 bases and J by 2 bases, with 13 bases between the two germline ends. The CDR3 spans 14 residues. CDR3 bases: TGTGCCATCAGTTCTTCCGGGACACCCTACGAGCAGTACTTC. Amino acid sequence: CAISSSGTPYEQYF.

The chain is built from TRBV7-3 and TRBJ2-2, with TRBD2 matching 12 bases. This CDR3 contains 19 residues. After removal of 3 bases from V and 0 bases from J, the junction contained 8 bases not matched to a gene. Germline lookup yields CDR1 SGHTA and CDR2 FQGTGA. The CDR3 nucleotides are TGTGCCAGCAGCTTCAGGCTAGCGGGAGGGCCCGCGAACACCGGGGAGCTGTTTTTT. This sequence encodes CASSFRLAGGPANTGELFF.

CDR3 in amino acids: CASSLEHSGELFF. As DNA, the CDR3 is TGTGCCAGCAGCTTGGAACATTCCGGGGAGCTGTTTTTT. The chain links TRBV5-4 to TRBJ2-2; D is unresolved. Germline values: CDR1 SGHNT, CDR2 YYREEE (reference sequence). V lost 0 bases, J lost 6 bases, and 6 bases lay in between. This CDR3 has 13 amino acids.

The sample holds a few counts of this clone. The chain combines TRBV24-1 with TRBJ1-3; no clear D gene. Trimming shortened V by 2 bases and J by 11 bases, and 9 bases separated the two germline ends. This CDR3 has 12 residues. Germline lookup yields CDR1 KGHDR and CDR2 SFDVKD. This CDR3 is CATSDWLLAIYF. The DNA for the CDR3 is TGTGCCACCAGTGATTGGCTCTTGGCCATATATTTT.

The rearrangement uses TRBV19 and TRBJ1-5; 8 nucleotides align to TRBD1. The CDR3 is made up of 16 amino acids. V was pared by 5 bases and J by 5 bases, with 11 bases of the junction left unmatched. CDR1 is LNHDA and CDR2 is SQIVND in the germline V gene (reference sequence). CDR3 DNA sequence: TGTGCCAGTAGTGACAGGCACAGGGGGTCGGATCAGCCCCAGCATTTT. Residues: CASSDRHRGSDQPQHF. Using reference TRBV19 and TRBJ1-5 for the parts outside the CDR3, the full variable domain is DGGITQSPKYLFRKEGQNVTLSCEQNLNHDAMYWYRQDPGQGLRLIYYSQIVNDFQKGDIAEGYSVSREKKESFPLTVTSAQKNPTAFYLCASSDRHRGSDQPQHFGDGTRLSIL.

This sequence joins TRBV19 and TRBJ1-1; tentative D call: TRBD1 (6 bases). The V gene lost 6 bases and the J gene lost 0 bases, with 14 bases spanning the gap. The CDR3 length is 15 residues. Germline assignment: CDR1 LNHDA and CDR2 SQIVND (reference sequence). The CDR3: CASRARQVMNTEAFF. In DNA, the CDR3 is TGTGCCAGTAGAGCCCGACAGGTCATGAACACTGAAGCTTTCTTT.

The rearrangement links TRBV10-2 to TRBJ2-3; 8 bases match TRBD2. The CDR3 has 14 residues. Germline V gene data show CDR1 as WSHSY and CDR2 as SAAADI. V trimming: 8 bases; J trimming: 4 bases; junction bases outside the gene matches: 8. CDR3 residues: CASYAGTRADTQYF. The CDR3 bases are TGCGCCAGCTATGCCGGGACTAGAGCAGATACGCAGTATTTT.

This chain joins TRBV4-3 and TRBJ1-1; tentative D call: TRBD1 (6 bases). This CDR3 region has 17 residues. The V and J ends lost 3 bases and 0 bases respectively, with 17 bases between them. CDR1 is LGHNA and CDR2 is YSLEER in the germline V gene. CDR3 DNA sequence: TGCGCCAGCAGCCAGTGGCCAGGGGCCTCCATGAACACTGAAGCTTTCTTT. Residues: CASSQWPGASMNTEAFF.